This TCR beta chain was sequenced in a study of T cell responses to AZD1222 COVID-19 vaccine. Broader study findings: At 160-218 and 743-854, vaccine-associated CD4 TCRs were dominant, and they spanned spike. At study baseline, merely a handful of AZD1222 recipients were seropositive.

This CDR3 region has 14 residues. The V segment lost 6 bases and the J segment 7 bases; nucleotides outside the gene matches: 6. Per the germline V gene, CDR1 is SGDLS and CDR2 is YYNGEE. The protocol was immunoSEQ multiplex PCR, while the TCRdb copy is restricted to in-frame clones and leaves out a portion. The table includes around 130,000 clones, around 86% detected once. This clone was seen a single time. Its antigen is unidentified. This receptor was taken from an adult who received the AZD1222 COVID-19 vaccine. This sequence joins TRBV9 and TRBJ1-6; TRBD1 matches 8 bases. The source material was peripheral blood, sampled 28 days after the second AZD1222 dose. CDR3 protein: CASNPGQVNSPLHF. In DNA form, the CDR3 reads TGTGCCAGCAACCCGGGACAGGTGAATTCACCCCTCCACTTT.